This is a list of T cell receptor beta chains from one sample in a study of T cell repertoires in cytomegalovirus infection. Their antigens are not known. Each CDR3 protein is one row after TCRdb ran MiXCR on the reads. Altogether approximately 990,000 distinct CDR3 sequences are present, about a third being singletons, with the ten largest covering around 15%. The specimen comprised cultured CD8+ T cells from PBMCs, sampled from culture after CMV antigen stimulation. The receptor source for this set is a human donor in good health (CMV status not recorded). Some clones in this sample may be carry-over from other donors' samples. CDR3s include the opening cysteine and the closing phenylalanine or tryptophan. The D gene is left open where the match is weak. Part of the rows lack a size; the others show once, few, many or a class for expanded clones.

J gene: TRBJ2-5
V gene: TRBV2
D gene: NA
clone size: once
CDR3 DNA: TGTGCCAGCAGTGATTTAGCCGGGAGTGTGGAGACCCAGTACTTC
CDR3 protein: CASSDLAGSVETQYF

J gene: TRBJ1-2
V gene: TRBV10-2
D gene: NA
clone size: few
CDR3 DNA: TGCGCCAGCAGTGAGTCGAATAGGCGGACCGGCTATGGCTACACCTTC
CDR3 protein: CASSESNRRTGYGYTF

J gene: TRBJ2-2
V gene: TRBV7-9
D gene: TRBD2
clone size: few
CDR3 DNA: TGTGCCAGCAGCTTAGAAGATCCTAGCGGGGGCCCCGGGGAGCTGTTTTTT
CDR3 protein: CASSLEDPSGGPGELFF

J gene: TRBJ1-2
V gene: TRBV7-6
D gene: NA
clone size: few
CDR3 DNA: TGTGCCAGCAGGGCCCCAGTGGCAGATTATGGCTACACCTTC
CDR3 protein: CASRAPVADYGYTF

J gene: TRBJ2-1
V gene: TRBV2
D gene: NA
clone size: NA
CDR3 DNA: TGTGCCAGCGGCAGCCCCTACAATGAGCAGTTCTTC
CDR3 protein: CASGSPYNEQFF

J gene: TRBJ1-5
V gene: TRBV28
D gene: NA
clone size: NA
CDR3 DNA: TGTGCCAGCAGTTTTTGGGGGCAACAAAATCAGCCCCAGCATTTT
CDR3 protein: CASSFWGQQNQPQHF

J gene: TRBJ1-2
V gene: TRBV27
D gene: NA
clone size: many
CDR3 DNA: TGTGCCAGCAGCTTAGGGGGTATCTATGGCTACACCTTC
CDR3 protein: CASSLGGIYGYTF

J gene: TRBJ2-1
V gene: TRBV7-6
D gene: TRBD2
clone size: NA
CDR3 DNA: TGTGCCAGCAGCTTGCGGGCTAGCGGGGTCTATGAGCAGTTCTTC
CDR3 protein: CASSLRASGVYEQFF

J gene: TRBJ2-5
V gene: TRBV7-9
D gene: NA
clone size: many
CDR3 DNA: TGTGCCAGCAGCTTAGGGTACAAACAAGAGACCCAGTACTTC
CDR3 protein: CASSLGYKQETQYF

J gene: TRBJ2-5
V gene: TRBV7-9
D gene: NA
clone size: many
CDR3 DNA: TGTGCCAGCAGCTTGGCGGGGTCCCCGCAGTGGGAGACCCAGTACTTC
CDR3 protein: CASSLAGSPQWETQYF

J gene: TRBJ2-1
V gene: TRBV19
D gene: NA
clone size: few
CDR3 DNA: TGTGCCAGTAGTAACGGGGTCTTCATCAATGAGCAGTTCTTC
CDR3 protein: CASSNGVFINEQFF

J gene: TRBJ2-2
V gene: TRBV4-1
D gene: NA
clone size: NA
CDR3 DNA: TGCGCCAGCAGCCAAGACCAGAGGATAGCACTACGCGCCGGGGAGCTGTTTTTT
CDR3 protein: CASSQDQRIALRAGELFF

J gene: TRBJ2-3
V gene: TRBV7-6
D gene: NA
clone size: many
CDR3 DNA: TGTGCCAGCAGTTGGGACGTTGATACTAGCACAGATACGCAGTATTTT
CDR3 protein: CASSWDVDTSTDTQYF

J gene: TRBJ1-5
V gene: TRBV7-6
D gene: TRBD1
clone size: NA
CDR3 DNA: TGTGCCAGCAGCGGACCGGGACAGGGCTCGTATAGCAATCAGCCCCAGCATTTT
CDR3 protein: CASSGPGQGSYSNQPQHF

J gene: TRBJ1-2
V gene: TRBV3-1
D gene: TRBD1
clone size: NA
CDR3 DNA: TGTGCCAGCAGCCAGGCCGGGACAGGGGGCGACTATGGCTACACCTTC
CDR3 protein: CASSQAGTGGDYGYTF

J gene: TRBJ1-5
V gene: TRBV10-3
D gene: NA
clone size: NA
CDR3 DNA: TGTGCCATCCAACAGTATAGCAATCAGCCCCAGCATTTT
CDR3 protein: CAIQQYSNQPQHF

J gene: TRBJ2-1
V gene: TRBV20-1
D gene: TRBD2
clone size: NA
CDR3 DNA: TGCAGTGCTAGGAATCTAGCGGGGCAGGTCGATGAGCAGTTCTTC
CDR3 protein: CSARNLAGQVDEQFF

J gene: TRBJ1-1
V gene: TRBV4-1
D gene: NA
clone size: few
CDR3 DNA: TGCGCCAGCAGCCAAGTAGTTGGCTTTGAAGCTTTCTTT
CDR3 protein: CASSQVVGFEAFF

J gene: TRBJ2-1
V gene: TRBV27
D gene: NA
clone size: NA
CDR3 DNA: TGTGCCAGCAGTTTACCAGGGGATGATGAGCAGTTCTTC
CDR3 protein: CASSLPGDDEQFF

J gene: TRBJ2-1
V gene: TRBV19
D gene: NA
clone size: NA
CDR3 DNA: TGTGCCAGTAGTATAAATGTCGGGCTAGAGGACGAGCAGTTCTTC
CDR3 protein: CASSINVGLEDEQFF

J gene: TRBJ2-3
V gene: TRBV7-9
D gene: NA
clone size: NA
CDR3 DNA: TGTGCCAGCAGCTTAGACCTCCGGGCCTCCAGCACAGATACGCAGTATTTT
CDR3 protein: CASSLDLRASSTDTQYF

J gene: TRBJ2-5
V gene: TRBV10-3
D gene: NA
clone size: NA
CDR3 DNA: TGTGCCATCAGGGGGGATAAAGAGACCCAGTACTTC
CDR3 protein: CAIRGDKETQYF

J gene: TRBJ2-2
V gene: TRBV7-9
D gene: TRBD1
clone size: many
CDR3 DNA: TGTGCCAGCAGCCGGGACAGGGGAAACACCGGGGAGCTGTTTTTT
CDR3 protein: CASSRDRGNTGELFF

J gene: TRBJ2-1
V gene: TRBV27
D gene: NA
clone size: few
CDR3 DNA: TGTGCCAGCAATTTAAGGGGGGGCTCCTACAATGAGCAGTTCTTC
CDR3 protein: CASNLRGGSYNEQFF

J gene: TRBJ1-1
V gene: TRBV19
D gene: NA
clone size: NA
CDR3 DNA: TGTGCCAGTAGTAAACGTGACGAAGCTTTCTTT
CDR3 protein: CASSKRDEAFF

J gene: TRBJ1-5
V gene: TRBV6-6
D gene: NA
clone size: NA
CDR3 DNA: TGTGCCAGCAGTTACTCGGACGGCCGATTAGATCCCCAGCATTTT
CDR3 protein: CASSYSDGRLDPQHF

J gene: TRBJ1-1
V gene: TRBV5-1
D gene: NA
clone size: few
CDR3 DNA: TGCGCCAGCAGCTTGGTCGGGGAGGGGGGCACTGAAGCTTTCTTT
CDR3 protein: CASSLVGEGGTEAFF

J gene: TRBJ2-2
V gene: TRBV10-3
D gene: NA
clone size: NA
CDR3 DNA: TGTGCCATCAATCCGGACAGCCTTACGAACACCGGGGAGCTGTTTTTT
CDR3 protein: CAINPDSLTNTGELFF

J gene: TRBJ2-7
V gene: TRBV19
D gene: TRBD2
clone size: NA
CDR3 DNA: TGTGCCAGTAGTATCGGCGGGGGGCCCGGCAACGAGCAGTACTTC
CDR3 protein: CASSIGGGPGNEQYF

J gene: TRBJ2-7
V gene: TRBV7-6
D gene: NA
clone size: many
CDR3 DNA: TGTGCCAGCAGCTTTTCCCCGGGTTACGAGCAGTACTTC
CDR3 protein: CASSFSPGYEQYF

J gene: TRBJ1-1
V gene: TRBV7-6
D gene: NA
clone size: many
CDR3 DNA: TGTGCCAGCACGGGACCCCAAACTGAAGCTTTCTTT
CDR3 protein: CASTGPQTEAFF

J gene: TRBJ2-1
V gene: TRBV24-1
D gene: TRBD2
clone size: NA
CDR3 DNA: TGTGCCACCCGGGGGAGCGGGACGTACAATGAGCAGTTCTTC
CDR3 protein: CATRGSGTYNEQFF

J gene: TRBJ1-1
V gene: TRBV12-3/TRBV12-4
D gene: NA
clone size: NA
CDR3 DNA: TGTGCCAGCAATAACCCCTCAGGGAAAACTGAAGCTTTCTTT
CDR3 protein: CASNNPSGKTEAFF

J gene: TRBJ2-1
V gene: TRBV5-1
D gene: TRBD2
clone size: once
CDR3 DNA: TGCGCCAGCAGCCGTTGGACTAGCGGGGGCCACAATGAGCAGTTCTTC
CDR3 protein: CASSRWTSGGHNEQFF

J gene: TRBJ1-6
V gene: TRBV2
D gene: NA
clone size: few
CDR3 DNA: TGTGCCAGCATAGGGACCGACAGCTCCTATAATTCACCCCTCCACTTT
CDR3 protein: CASIGTDSSYNSPLHF

J gene: TRBJ2-2
V gene: TRBV6-1
D gene: TRBD2
clone size: NA
CDR3 DNA: TGTGCCAGCAGGGCGCTAGCGGGGGGGCTGAACACCGGGGAGCTGTTTTTT
CDR3 protein: CASRALAGGLNTGELFF

J gene: TRBJ1-3
V gene: TRBV20-1
D gene: NA
clone size: NA
CDR3 DNA: TGCAGTGCGCGTGGGGTGGGAGGAAACACCATATATTTT
CDR3 protein: CSARGVGGNTIYF

J gene: TRBJ2-3
V gene: TRBV12-3/TRBV12-4
D gene: NA
clone size: NA
CDR3 DNA: TGTACCAGCAGTATGGGAGCGGCGGTAGATACGCAGTATTTT
CDR3 protein: CTSSMGAAVDTQYF

J gene: TRBJ1-1
V gene: TRBV19
D gene: NA
clone size: NA
CDR3 DNA: TGTGCCAGTAGTATCCCACAGGTTGAAGCTTTCTTT
CDR3 protein: CASSIPQVEAFF

J gene: TRBJ2-7
V gene: TRBV12-3/TRBV12-4
D gene: TRBD2
clone size: NA
CDR3 DNA: TGTGCCAGCAACCTAAGGGCTAGCGGGGCCTACGAGCAGTACTTC
CDR3 protein: CASNLRASGAYEQYF

J gene: TRBJ1-1
V gene: TRBV29-1
D gene: NA
clone size: few
CDR3 DNA: TGCAGCGTCCTACAGGTCCGCCACGAAGCTTTCTTT
CDR3 protein: CSVLQVRHEAFF

J gene: TRBJ2-5
V gene: TRBV7-6
D gene: TRBD1
clone size: many
CDR3 DNA: TGTGCCAGCAGCCGCTACAGGGGGCACGCCAACGAGACCCAGTACTTC
CDR3 protein: CASSRYRGHANETQYF

J gene: TRBJ2-7
V gene: TRBV4-3
D gene: TRBD2
clone size: NA
CDR3 DNA: TGCGCCAGCAGCCAAGGAGCGGGGCGACCCTACGAGCAGTACTTC
CDR3 protein: CASSQGAGRPYEQYF

J gene: TRBJ2-1
V gene: TRBV7-9
D gene: TRBD2
clone size: many
CDR3 DNA: TGTGCCAGCAGCTCGACCGGGACTAGCGGGTACAATGAGCAGTTCTTC
CDR3 protein: CASSSTGTSGYNEQFF

J gene: TRBJ2-5
V gene: TRBV7-9
D gene: NA
clone size: NA
CDR3 DNA: TGTGCCAGCGGCACTGGGGACCAGTACTTC
CDR3 protein: CASGTGDQYF